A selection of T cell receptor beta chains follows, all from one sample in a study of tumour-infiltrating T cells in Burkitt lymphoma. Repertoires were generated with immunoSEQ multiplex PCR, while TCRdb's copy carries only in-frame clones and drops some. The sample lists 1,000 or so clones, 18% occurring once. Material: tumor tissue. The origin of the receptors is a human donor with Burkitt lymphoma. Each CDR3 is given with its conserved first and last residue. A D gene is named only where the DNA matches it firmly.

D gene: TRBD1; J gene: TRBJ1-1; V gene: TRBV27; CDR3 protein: CASSTQRRGQLNTEAFF
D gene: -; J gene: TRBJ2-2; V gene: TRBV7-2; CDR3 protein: CASSLDIGELFF
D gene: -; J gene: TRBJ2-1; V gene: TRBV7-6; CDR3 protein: CASSSNWDLQSYNEQFF
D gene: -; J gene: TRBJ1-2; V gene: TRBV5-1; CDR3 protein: CASSLQSGGSYGYTF
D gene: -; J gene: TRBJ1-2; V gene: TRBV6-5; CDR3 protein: CASSYWPAGGYTF
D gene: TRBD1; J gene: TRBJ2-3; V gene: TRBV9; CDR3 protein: CASTRQGATDTQYF
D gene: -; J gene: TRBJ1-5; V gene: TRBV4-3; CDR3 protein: CASSQGTGRNQPQHF
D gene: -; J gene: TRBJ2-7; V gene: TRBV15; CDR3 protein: CATSRDLRVWPYEQYF
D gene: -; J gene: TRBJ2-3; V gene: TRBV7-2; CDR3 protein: CASSRQLPDTQYF
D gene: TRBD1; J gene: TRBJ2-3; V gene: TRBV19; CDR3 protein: CASSIAQTGATDTQYF
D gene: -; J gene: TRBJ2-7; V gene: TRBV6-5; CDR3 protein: CASSYSGDSYEQYF
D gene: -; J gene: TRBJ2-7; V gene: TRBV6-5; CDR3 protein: CASSFGLDSYEQYF
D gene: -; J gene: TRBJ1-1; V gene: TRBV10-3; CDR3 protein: CAISESLGDAFF
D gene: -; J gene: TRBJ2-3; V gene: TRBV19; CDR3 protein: CASSRPSTDTQYF
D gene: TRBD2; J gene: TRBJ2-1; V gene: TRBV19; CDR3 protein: CASSPLGLAEQFF
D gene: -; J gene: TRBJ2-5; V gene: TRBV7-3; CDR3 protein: CASSLSASGETQYF